This TCR beta chain was sequenced during a study of siplizumab effects on memory and regulatory T cells. Some clones are missing from TCRdb's copy, which holds only in-frame ones; the method was immunoSEQ multiplex PCR. Among some 88,000 clones listed, 85% to 90% were seen once. J lost 3 bases, V lost 2 bases, and 4 bases had no gene match. The germline V gene has CDR1 SEHNR and CDR2 FQNEAQ (reference sequence). This CDR3 has 16 amino acids. V and J are TRBV7-9 and TRBJ1-4, with 9 nucleotides matching TRBD1. The source is a human donor in good health. Sequenced material: CD4+ T cells sorted from blood. CDR3 residues: CASSLSTGGPNEKLFF. CDR3 bases: TGTGCCAGCAGCTTATCCACAGGGGGCCCTAATGAAAAACTGTTTTTT.